Sequencing of this TCR beta chain was carried out in a study of T cell responses to AZD1222 COVID-19 vaccine. Measured with immunoSEQ multiplex PCR; TCRdb has only the in-frame clones, and not every one. The sample carries tens of thousands of clones, 70% to 90% recorded once. Trimming pared 3 bases from V and 4 bases from J, leaving 10 bases between. Germline V CDR1 and CDR2: WNHNN, SYGVQD (reference sequence). The CDR3 sequence is 14 residues long. The chain couples TRBV10-1 to TRBJ2-1, with D perhaps matching TRBD2 (6 bases). The clonotype was recovered from an adult in good health. Sample: peripheral blood, taken on day 0 of AZD1222 vaccination. CDR3 DNA: TGCGCCAGCAGTGATGGGGACTTTTACAATGAGCAGTTCTTC. Translation gives CASSDGDFYNEQFF.